The sequence of this T cell receptor (beta chain) was determined in a study of T cell repertoires in cytomegalovirus infection. On the study more broadly: Matching HLA type and CMV infection were both indicated by public TCR beta signatures.

Study-wide points: Dominating the ex vivo response were HLA-C-restricted CMV-specific TCR beta clonotypes.

TCRdb reanalysed the reads using MiXCR and keeps one entry per CDR3 protein. The sample carries 100,000 or so distinct CDR3 sequences, 25% to 30% recorded once. This CDR3 contains 13 residues. V was pared by 5 bases and J by 4 bases, with 6 bases between. The V gene's germline CDR1 is LNHDA and CDR2 SQIVND (reference sequence). Details on this clonotype: Its target is not known.

The chain combines TRBV19 with TRBJ2-6; no clear D. This receptor was taken from a human donor in good health (CMV status not recorded). Some clones in this sample may be carry-over from other donors' samples. The material was CD8+ T cells from cultured PBMCs, obtained from culture after CMV antigen stimulation. CDR3 sequence (DNA): TGTGCCAGTAGTCTAATAGGGGCCAACGTCCTGACTTTC. Protein product: CASSLIGANVLTF.